These 2 T cell receptor beta chains were all obtained from the same sample, sequenced in a study of a mutant IDH1 vaccine in newly diagnosed glioma. These TCRs' antigens remain unknown. TCRdb's table, derived via immunoSEQ multiplex PCR, lists solely in-frame clones and lacks some. The table records approximately 60,000 clones, about 80% of them present only once. Noted time point: week 5, during vaccination. Topical imiquimod accompanied each vaccine dose, which consisted of 300 ug of mutant IDH1 20-mer peptide. The sample consisted of PBMCs, taken from a glioma patient whose treatment included an IDH1 peptide vaccine. These receptors all come from a woman in her late teens or twenties with glioma. Some clones in this sample may be carry-over from other donors' samples.

The genes are TRBV29-1 and TRBJ1-5, with a possible D match to TRBD1 (5 bases). Germline lookup yields CDR1 SQVTM and CDR2 ANQGSEA. The CDR3 runs to 13 residues. Trimming pared 4 bases from V and 3 bases from J, leaving 10 bases between. CDR3 DNA sequence: TGCAGCGTTGGCCCGGGACTCAATCAGCCCCAGCATTTT. Protein product: CSVGPGLNQPQHF.

The CDR3 protein is CASSPSTGPPYEQYF. CDR3 sequence (DNA): TGTGCCAGCAGCCCCTCAACCGGCCCCCCCTACGAGCAGTACTTC. The chain combines TRBV7-8 with TRBJ2-7; D not certain. The CDR3 is made up of 15 amino acids. Trimming took off 5 bases at V and 2 bases at J, with 16 bases between the two ends. Germline V lookup: CDR1 SGHVS, CDR2 FQNEAQ.